This T cell receptor beta chain comes out of a study of cytomegalovirus exposure and HLA in healthy donors. Study summary: The 550 to 800 first-cohort repertoires and the 95 to 150 validation repertoires shared the same platform, a later analysis reported.

Comments on this clone: Its specificity is not known.

Clones were read by immunoSEQ multiplex PCR, and TCRdb kept only the in-frame ones, dropping some. The sample shows 150,000 to 200,000 clones, roughly 95% of them seen only once. Regarding the study as a whole: Reportedly, diagnosis of cytomegalovirus status by the classifier showed high specificity and sensitivity. TCR beta chains numbering some 150 were designated cytomegalovirus-associated.

The approximately 120-subject validation cohort, separate from the roughly 700-subject first cohort, included the donors. V was clipped by 3 bases and J by 8 bases; unmatched bases: 15. CDR3 size: 16 residues. The germline gives CDR1 KGHSH, CDR2 LQKENI. The origin of this receptor is a woman between 18 and 30 years old in good health and CMV-seronegative. Sequencing was performed on PBMCs. The genes are TRBV18 and TRBJ1-2; 7 positions match TRBD1. DNA of the CDR3: TGTGCCAGCTCACCCTACACCTTACAGGGGTCTTTCGGCTACACCTTC. It specifies CASSPYTLQGSFGYTF.